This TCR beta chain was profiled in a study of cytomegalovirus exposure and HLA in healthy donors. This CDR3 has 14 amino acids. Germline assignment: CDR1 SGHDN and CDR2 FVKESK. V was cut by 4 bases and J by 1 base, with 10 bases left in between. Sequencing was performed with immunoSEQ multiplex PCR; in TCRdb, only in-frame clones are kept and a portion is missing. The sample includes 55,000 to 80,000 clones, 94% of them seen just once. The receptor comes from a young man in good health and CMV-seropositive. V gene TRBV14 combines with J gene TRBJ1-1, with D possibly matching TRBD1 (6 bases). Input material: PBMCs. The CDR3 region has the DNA TGTGCCAGCAGCCGACGGACAGAGAACACTGAAGCTTTCTTT. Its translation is CASSRRTENTEAFF.